Below are 5 T cell receptor beta chains sequenced from a single sample in a study of monozygotic twins with inflammatory bowel disease. With the 5' RACE reads reprocessed, TCRdb shows one record per CDR3 protein and no DNA. Recorded here are around 450,000 distinct CDR3 sequences; the top ten clones represent about 2.3%. Sequencing was carried out using blood. Source of these receptors: a human donor with ulcerative colitis or Crohn's disease, or a healthy co-twin of an affected twin (not recorded which).

CDR3 in amino acids: CASSERTGGAQDGYTF. The rearrangement links TRBV7-9 to TRBJ1-2; TCRdb's D gene call, TRBD1, goes unchecked for lack of DNA. Germline V gene sequence: CDR1 SEHNR, CDR2 FQNEAQ (reference sequence). The CDR3 extends over 16 amino acids.

V usage is TRBV11-3 and J usage is TRBJ2-1; TCRdb names TRBD1, which stays unverified in the absence of DNA. Germline V gene sequence: CDR1 SGHNT, CDR2 YENEEA. This CDR3 contains 12 residues. CDR3 sequence reads: CASSPLAPPSFF.

The V gene is TRBV7-2, the J gene TRBJ1-5; TCRdb picks TRBD1, but there is no DNA to check that call. The CDR3 runs to 16 residues. Germline CDR1 reads SGHTA; CDR2 reads FQGNSA. CDR3 sequence: CASSKNGGNGFEPQHF.

This chain joins TRBV6-1 and TRBJ2-7; TCRdb's assignment of TRBD2 cannot be checked, as there is no DNA. The CDR3 has 14 amino acids. CDR1 and CDR2 (germline): MNHNS, SASEGT. CDR3 region: CASRRTSGVYEQYF.

The V and J genes are TRBV7-9 and TRBJ2-2. From germline, CDR1 is SEHNR and CDR2 FQNEAQ (reference sequence). The CDR3 extends over 13 amino acids. The CDR3 sequence: CATKSGNTGELFF.